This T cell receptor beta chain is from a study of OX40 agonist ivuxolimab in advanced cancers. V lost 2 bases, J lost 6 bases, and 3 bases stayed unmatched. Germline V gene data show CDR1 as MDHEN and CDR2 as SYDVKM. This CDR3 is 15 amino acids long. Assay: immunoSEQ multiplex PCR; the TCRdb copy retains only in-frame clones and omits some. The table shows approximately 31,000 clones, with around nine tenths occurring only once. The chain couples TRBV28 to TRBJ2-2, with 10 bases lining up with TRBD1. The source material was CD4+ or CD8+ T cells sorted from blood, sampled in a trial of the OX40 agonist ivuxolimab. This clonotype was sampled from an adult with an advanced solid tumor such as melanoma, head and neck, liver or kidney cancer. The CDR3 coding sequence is TGTGCCAGCAGTTTAGACAGGGGGCTAGCCGGGGAGCTGTTTTTT. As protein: CASSLDRGLAGELFF.